These T cell receptor beta chains were read from a single sample in a study of memory CD4+ T cells and cytomegalovirus serostatus. The table came from immunoSEQ multiplex PCR; TCRdb's copy has only in-frame clones and leaves some out. Of 45,000 to 55,000 clones in the sample, roughly 79% were seen once. Sequencing was done on a sample of memory CD4+ T cells from blood. These receptors originate from an adult in good health and CMV-seronegative. The CDR3 runs from the conserved cysteine through the conserved F or W. The D gene is left open where the match is weak. Some rows mark clone size as missing; the rest say once, few, many or name a class of expanded clone.

clone size	V gene	D gene	J gene	CDR3 DNA	CDR3 protein
-	TRBV19	-	TRBJ1-1	TGTGCCAGTAGTATAATACGGAACACTGAAGCTTTCTTT	CASSIIRNTEAFF
-	TRBV5-6	-	TRBJ1-2	TGTGCCAGCAGAGGCTCGTGGGAGAACTATGGCTACACCTTC	CASRGSWENYGYTF
-	TRBV7-3	-	TRBJ2-1	TGTGCCAGCAGCTTACCCGGCAGGGGCCTCAACGAAGGGCAGTTCTTC	CASSLPGRGLNEGQFF
medium-sized	TRBV18	TRBD1	TRBJ1-1	TGTGCCAGCTCACCGTTGCCACAGGGGGCCATGAACACTGAAGCTTTCTTT	CASSPLPQGAMNTEAFF
-	TRBV11-2	-	TRBJ1-1	TGTGCCAGCAGCTTAGAATCCTCGAACACTGAAGCTTTCTTT	CASSLESSNTEAFF
once	TRBV7-6	TRBD2	TRBJ2-1	TGTGCCAGCAGTCGAAAAGCAGCGGGACCAACCGCCGTCAACTATCGTAACAGTGAGCAGTTCTTC	CASSRKAAGPTAVNYRNSEQFF
few	TRBV12-5	-	TRBJ2-3	TGTGCTAGTGGTTTGGTAACCGGAGTAGGTACAGATACGCAGTATTTT	CASGLVTGVGTDTQYF
-	TRBV4-1	-	TRBJ1-1	TGCGCCAGCAGGGGGGTCCTTTTTAACACTGAAGCTTTCTTT	CASRGVLFNTEAFF
-	TRBV5-4	-	TRBJ1-2	TGTGCCAGCAGCCAAGAGGGGGGCTATGGCTACACCTTC	CASSQEGGYGYTF
once	TRBV11-3	-	TRBJ2-1	TGTGCCAGCAGCTTAGGCGTCGGGGGCTCCTACAATGAGCAGTTCTTC	CASSLGVGGSYNEQFF
-	TRBV6-1	TRBD1	TRBJ2-7	TGTGCCAGCAGTCATCCCGGACAGGTCCCCTACGAGCAGTACTTC	CASSHPGQVPYEQYF
-	TRBV15	TRBD1	TRBJ1-6	TGTGCCACCAGCATCGACAGGGGCCTCTATAATTCACCCCTCCACTTT	CATSIDRGLYNSPLHF
few	TRBV9	-	TRBJ2-2	TGTGCCAGCAACACAGGGTTGGTGGACGGGGAGCTGTTTTTT	CASNTGLVDGELFF
-	TRBV28	-	TRBJ1-2	TGTGCCAGCAGTCGTGAAAGGGGACGGGTAGATGGCTACACCTTC	CASSRERGRVDGYTF
-	TRBV6-5	-	TRBJ2-7	TGTGCCAGCAGCAGTTTCCGGGTCTCCTACGAGCAGTACTTC	CASSSFRVSYEQYF
-	TRBV18	TRBD1	TRBJ2-7	TGTGCCAGCTCACCCGCCTCCGGGACAGGGTTCTACGAGCAGTACTTC	CASSPASGTGFYEQYF
-	TRBV6-1	-	TRBJ2-2	TGTGCCAGCAGCCGAGGGGAAATCAAGACCGGGGAGCTGTTTTTT	CASSRGEIKTGELFF
-	TRBV5-1	-	TRBJ2-7	TGCGCCAGCAGCTTGGACGAGTTGAGTCACGAGCAGTACTTC	CASSLDELSHEQYF
-	TRBV4-3	-	TRBJ2-2	TGCGCCAGCAGCCATAACACCGGGGAGCTGTTTTTT	CASSHNTGELFF
-	TRBV7-2	-	TRBJ2-4	TGTGCCAGCAGCTCAGTCGCCAAAAACATTCAGTACTTC	CASSSVAKNIQYF
few	TRBV5-1	TRBD1	TRBJ1-1	TGCGCCAGCAGCTTGCCAAACAGGGGAAACACTGAAGCTTTCTTT	CASSLPNRGNTEAFF
few	TRBV7-8	TRBD2	TRBJ2-2	TGTGCCAGCAGCGACCTAGGGCGGGGGGGCCCGAATGGCGGGGAGCTGTTTTTT	CASSDLGRGGPNGGELFF
few	TRBV19	-	TRBJ1-1	TGTGCCAGTAGTATTGCTCCGGGGGCGCTGGGAGCTTTCTTT	CASSIAPGALGAFF
-	TRBV12-5	-	TRBJ1-2	TGTGCTAGTGGTTTGCAGACAGACTATGGCTACACCTTC	CASGLQTDYGYTF
-	TRBV6-5	TRBD1	TRBJ1-1	TGTGCCGCGGGACAGGTCGCTGGCACTGAAGCTTTCTTT	CAAGQVAGTEAFF
once	TRBV7-9	-	TRBJ2-3	TGTGCCAGCAGCTGGGATTCTAGCACAGATACGCAGTATTTT	CASSWDSSTDTQYF
-	TRBV18	-	TRBJ1-5	TGTGCCAGCTCACCTGGCAGGGGTGGCAATCAGCCCCAGCATTTT	CASSPGRGGNQPQHF
-	TRBV19	-	TRBJ2-5	TGTGCCAGTAGTATAATGGGGGCGGAGACCCAGTACTTC	CASSIMGAETQYF
-	TRBV7-3	-	TRBJ2-2	TGTGCCAGCAGCTCCTCGGTTGGGGGGACCGGGGAGCTGTTTTTT	CASSSSVGGTGELFF
-	TRBV4-2	-	TRBJ1-5	TGTGCCAGCAGCCAAGGACGGAATCCGCCCCAGCATTTT	CASSQGRNPPQHF
few	TRBV30	TRBD2	TRBJ2-7	TGTGCCTGGTCCTCGGGGGGTCGGGCATACGAGCAGTACTTC	CAWSSGGRAYEQYF
few	TRBV19	TRBD1	TRBJ1-6	TGTGCCAGTAGTTCCCGAGGGACAGGGGGAAATTCACCCCTCCACTTT	CASSSRGTGGNSPLHF